This T cell receptor (beta chain) was found in a study of CD8+ T cells in alopecia areata. Study-level information: For treated patients, severity scores reflected the percentage of scalp area affected. General observations from the study: While patients received tofacitinib, many expanded lesional clones remained present in scalp and blood. Higher clonality was seen in lesional scalp than in normal scalp, especially in alopecia totalis/universalis. Expanded CD8+ clones among the top 100, as well as scalp clonality, were significantly decreased by tofacitinib.

RNA extraction and reverse transcription yielded cDNA as sequencing template. Assay used: immunoSEQ multiplex PCR; TCRdb lists only in-frame clones, some missing. The sample has more than 200,000 clones, approximately 70% seen once; the top ten hold 1% to 1.5%. Germline V gives CDR1 LGHNA, CDR2 YSLEER. V trimming: 0 bases; J trimming: 5 bases; junction bases outside the gene matches: 10. The CDR3 has 17 residues. As for this clone: Its specificity is not known.

Treatment: oral pan-JAK inhibitor, 5-10 mg twice daily. Sequences were derived from CD4+ T cells sorted from blood, sampled at week 44, from a patient treated with tofacitinib. This TCR was recovered from a human donor with alopecia areata. This chain joins TRBV4-3 and TRBJ2-5; 9 bases fit TRBD2. The CDR3 DNA reads as TGCGCCAGCAGCCAAGATATCCTAGCGGGAAACTCGGAGACCCAGTACTTC. Protein: CASSQDILAGNSETQYF.